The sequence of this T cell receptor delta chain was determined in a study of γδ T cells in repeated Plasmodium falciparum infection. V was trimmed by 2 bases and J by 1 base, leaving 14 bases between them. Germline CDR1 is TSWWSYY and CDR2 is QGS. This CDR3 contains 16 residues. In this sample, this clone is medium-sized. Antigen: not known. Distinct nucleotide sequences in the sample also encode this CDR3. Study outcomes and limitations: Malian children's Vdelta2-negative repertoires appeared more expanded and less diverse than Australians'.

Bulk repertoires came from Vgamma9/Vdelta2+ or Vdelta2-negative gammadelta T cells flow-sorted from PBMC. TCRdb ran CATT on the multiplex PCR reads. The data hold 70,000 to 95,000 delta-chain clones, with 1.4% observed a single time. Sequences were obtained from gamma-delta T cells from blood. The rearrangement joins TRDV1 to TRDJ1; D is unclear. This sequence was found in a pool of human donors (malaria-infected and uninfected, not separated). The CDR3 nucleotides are TGTGCTCTTGGGGAAATCAGAACGTACATCACCGATAAACTCATCTTT. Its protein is CALGEIRTYITDKLIF.